This entry lists 24 T cell receptor beta chains sequenced from one sample in a study of T cells in Graves' hyperthyroidism and ophthalmopathy. Amplified regions were TCR beta CDR3 sequences from RNA transcripts. Using the HTBI primer set, a first-round RT-PCR was run on the TCR CDR3. MiXCR was run by TCRdb on the multiplex PCR reads, yielding one entry per CDR3 protein. This table has 270,000 or so distinct CDR3 sequences, 25% to 30% appearing once. Sequenced: blood. The receptor source for this set is a man aged 35 to 55 with Graves' hyperthyroidism that later progressed to Graves' ophthalmopathy.

At least ten counts were recorded for this clonotype. The chain combines TRBV20-1 with TRBJ2-4; possible D gene TRBD2, 5 bases. Trimming took off 6 bases at V and 0 bases at J, with 12 bases between the two ends. Looked up from germline, CDR1 is DFQATT and CDR2 is SNEGSKA (reference sequence). The CDR3 is 14 amino acids. CDR3 in amino acids: CSAERGLAKNIQYF. CDR3 bases: TGCAGTGCCGAACGGGGTCTAGCCAAAAACATTCAGTACTTC.

There are a few counts of this clonotype. The CDR3 reads CASSPKGLVGETQYF. The CDR3 DNA reads TGCGCCAGCAGCCCTAAGGGGCTGGTTGGAGAGACCCAGTACTTC. The V and J genes are TRBV5-1 and TRBJ2-5; a weak D match, TRBD1 (5 bases). Per germline, CDR1 SGHRS and CDR2 YFSETQ. V was pared by 4 bases and J by 4 bases, with 17 bases between. There are 15 residues in the CDR3. Full variable domain (remainder filled in from reference TRBV5-1 and TRBJ2-5): KAGVTQTPRYLIKTRGQQVTLSCSPISGHRSVSWYQQTPGQGLQFLFEYFSETQRNKGNFPGRFSGRQFSNSRSEMNVSTLELGDSALYLCASSPKGLVGETQYFGPGTRLLVL.

This clonotype was found many times. The rearrangement links TRBV7-2 to TRBJ2-7; 12 positions match TRBD2. After removal of 1 base from V and 6 bases from J, the junction contained 1 base not matched to a gene. Germline loops: CDR1 SGHTA, CDR2 FQGNSA. There are 14 residues in the CDR3. The CDR3 nucleotides read TGTGCCAGCAGCTTAGGGGGACTAGCGGGCGAGCAGTACTTC. Its translation is CASSLGGLAGEQYF. The complete variable domain, with remaining parts taken from reference TRBV7-2 and TRBJ2-7, reads GAGVSQSPSNKVTEKGKDVELRCDPISGHTALYWYRQSLGQGLEFLIYFQGNSAPDKSGLPSDRFSAERTGGSVSTLTIQRTQQEDSAVYLCASSLGGLAGEQYFGPGTRLTVT.

This clonotype has a count of ten or more. V gene TRBV9 combines with J gene TRBJ2-7, with 7 bases matching TRBD1. The CDR3 covers 15 residues. The germline CDR1 and CDR2 sequences are SGDLS and YYNGEE. V was clipped by 0 bases and J by 0 bases; unmatched bases: 3. The CDR3 DNA reads TGTGCCAGCAGCGTAGGGCAGGGGGTCTCCTACGAGCAGTACTTC. It yields the protein CASSVGQGVSYEQYF.

The chain employs TRBV20-1 and TRBJ2-5; D call uncertain. This CDR3 comprises 12 residues. Germline V gene sequence: CDR1 DFQATT, CDR2 SNEGSKA (reference sequence). Trimming removed 6 bases at V and 3 bases at J, with 11 bases between. CDR3 bases: TGCAGTGCGATGGGCGGAGAAGAGACCCAGTACTTC. Translation gives CSAMGGEETQYF.

The V call is TRBV9, the J call TRBJ2-7; D could derive from TRBD1 or TRBD2 (5 bases each). Looked up from germline, CDR1 is SGDLS and CDR2 is YYNGEE. The CDR3 runs 14 residues. Trimming took 4 bases from V and 2 from J, leaving 13 bases between them. For the CDR3, the DNA is TGTGCCAGCAGCCCGGGACCTGTAGCCTACGAGCAGTACTTC. Its translation is CASSPGPVAYEQYF.

This clonotype was seen at least ten times. The junction departs from germline at one end; a sequencing error may be responsible. V is TRBV5-1 and J is TRBJ1-2, with 9 positions matching TRBD1. This CDR3 spans 14 amino acids. Germline CDR1 SGHRS, CDR2 YFSETQ. The DNA of the CDR3 is TGTGCCAGCAGTTTAGGACAGGGGAACTATGGCTACACCTTC. This gives the protein CASSLGQGNYGYTF.

This clonotype was seen at least ten times. V gene TRBV10-3 combines with J gene TRBJ2-7; TRBD2 agrees at 8 bases. J was trimmed by 2 bases and V by 2 bases; bases with no gene match: 11. Looked up from germline, CDR1 is ENHRY and CDR2 is SYGVKD. The CDR3 spans 17 residues. CDR3 sequence: CAISERGILAETYEQYF. Written as DNA, the CDR3 is TGTGCCATCAGTGAGAGGGGGATACTAGCGGAGACCTACGAGCAGTACTTC.

This clonotype was detected many times. DNA of the CDR3: TGCGCCAGCAGCCCTCGACTAGCGGGAGGAACCGGGGAGCTGTTTTTT. As protein: CASSPRLAGGTGELFF. The chain recombines TRBV4-1 with TRBJ2-2; 13 bases match TRBD2. Germline V gives CDR1 MGHRA, CDR2 YSYEKL. The CDR3 is made up of 16 amino acids. V dropped 4 bases and J dropped 5; count of bases not matched to a gene: 4.

The chain employs TRBV2 and TRBJ2-2; the match to TRBD2 covers 11 bases. V shed 4 bases, J shed 0 bases, and the junction held 10 bases outside the gene matches. From germline, CDR1 is SNHLY and CDR2 FYNNEI. The length of the CDR3 is 19 residues. In DNA form, the CDR3 reads TGTGCCAGCAGTGTCTTCGGTCTAGCGGGAGGATCGAACACCGGGGAGCTGTTTTTT. Protein product: CASSVFGLAGGSNTGELFF. Full variable domain (rest looked up from reference TRBV2 and TRBJ2-2): EPEVTQTPSHQVTQMGQEVILRCVPISNHLYFYWYRQILGQKVEFLVSFYNNEISEKSEIFDDQFSVERPDGSNFTLKIRSTKLEDSAMYFCASSVFGLAGGSNTGELFFGEGSRLTVL.

There are a few counts of this clonotype. Its ends do not fully match the called genes, so a read error is possible. The gene calls are TRBV7-2 and TRBJ2-3, with 9 bases aligning to TRBD2. Germline CDR1 reads SGHTA; CDR2 reads FQGNSA. There are 15 residues in the CDR3. The DNA for the CDR3 is TGTGCCAGCAGTTTAGCGGGAGTCGGTACAGATACGCAGTATTTT. Translating it yields CASSLAGVGTDTQYF.

This clonotype was picked up many times. V and J are TRBV6-5 and TRBJ2-2; the match to TRBD2 covers 8 bases. This CDR3 contains 16 residues. Germline-derived CDR1 and CDR2 are MNHEY and SVGAGI. Losses at the gene ends were 4 bases for V and 1 base for J; bases not matched to a gene: 5. Here the CDR3 DNA reads TGTGCCAGCAGTTTACGGGAGGGACAGAACACCGGGGAGCTGTTTTTT. Protein sequence: CASSLREGQNTGELFF.

There are many counts of this clonotype. V usage is TRBV2 and J usage is TRBJ2-5, with 9 bases aligning to TRBD2. The CDR3 consists of 16 residues. In germline, CDR1 is SNHLY, CDR2 FYNNEI. The V and J ends lost 1 base and 5 bases, in that order; junction bases with no gene match: 8. For the CDR3, the DNA is TGTGCCAGCAGTGAAGGACGACTAGCGGAAGAGGAGACCCAGTACTTC. Protein: CASSEGRLAEEETQYF.

This clonotype was counted ten times or more. The rearrangement links TRBV15 to TRBJ2-2; perhaps TRBD1 as D (5 bases). V was pared by 6 bases and J by 1 base, with 9 bases between. The CDR3 runs to 14 residues. Per germline, CDR1 LNHNV and CDR2 YYDKDF (reference sequence). The CDR3 loop is CATRVRENTGELFF. In DNA form, the CDR3 reads TGTGCCACCAGGGTCAGGGAGAACACCGGGGAGCTGTTTTTT.

The rearrangement joins TRBV30 to TRBJ2-7; D is unclear. CDR1 is GTSNPN, CDR2 SVGIG, per germline (reference sequence). The CDR3 consists of 13 residues. With 0 bases removed from V and 5 bases from J, the gap between germline ends came to 11 bases. As DNA, the CDR3 is TGTGCCTGGAGTGTAGGGCCGATTCACGAGCAGTACTTC. The encoded protein is CAWSVGPIHEQYF.

In this sample, this clonotype turned up a few times. The chain links TRBV29-1 to TRBJ2-4; 7 nucleotides line up with TRBD1. The CDR3 totals 13 residues. The V and J ends lost 6 bases and 4 bases, in that order; junction bases with no gene match: 6. Germline CDR1 SQVTM, CDR2 ANQGSEA. As DNA, the CDR3 is TGCAGCGTCCTCGGGACAGTAAAAAACATTCAGTACTTC. Translation gives CSVLGTVKNIQYF.

This clonotype was seen ten or more times. The genes are TRBV30 and TRBJ2-7; 7 bases fit TRBD1. Germline-derived CDR1 and CDR2 are GTSNPN and SVGIG (reference sequence). The CDR3 is 13 amino acids. The J segment lost 1 base and the V segment lost 4 bases, leaving 4 bases of the junction unmatched. CDR3 DNA sequence: TGTGCCTGGATGGGACAGTCATCCTACGAGCAGTACTTC. It encodes CAWMGQSSYEQYF.

The V gene is TRBV24-1, the J gene TRBJ2-7, with D perhaps TRBD1 or TRBD2 (5 bases each). Germline CDR1 KGHDR, CDR2 SFDVKD. V was shortened by 1 base and J by 7 bases, with 10 bases between the two germline ends. There are 13 residues in the CDR3. Here the CDR3 DNA reads TGTGCCACCAGTGATTTTGAGGGGCAAGAGCAGTACTTC. This encodes CATSDFEGQEQYF.

The sample holds many counts of this clonotype. This chain connects TRBV6-1 to TRBJ1-1; 9 nucleotides agree with TRBD1. This CDR3 is 15 amino acids long. Germline V gene data show CDR1 as MNHNS and CDR2 as SASEGT. Trimming took 2 bases from V and 1 from J; bases not matched to a gene: 2. This CDR3 reads CASSEPGQGNTEAFF. The CDR3 bases are TGTGCCAGCAGTGAACCGGGACAGGGGAACACTGAAGCTTTCTTT.

This clonotype was counted between two and nine times. This sequence joins TRBV2 and TRBJ2-7; weak D call: TRBD1 (5 bases). Trimming stripped 5 bases from V and 8 bases from J, with 13 bases between. Per germline, CDR1 SNHLY and CDR2 FYNNEI. The length of the CDR3 is 12 residues. CDR3 nucleotide sequence: TGTGCCAGCAGTCCCCCAGGGCTCAAGCAGTACTTC. Its protein is CASSPPGLKQYF.

This clonotype has ten or more counts. The chain couples TRBV5-8 to TRBJ2-5; TRBD1 matches at 8 bases. This CDR3 comprises 16 residues. Trimming cost V 0 bases and J 5 bases; bases outside gene matches: 9. Germline-derived CDR1 and CDR2 are SGHTS and YDEGEE. CDR3 protein: CASSLGNGQGEETQYF. CDR3 in DNA: TGTGCCAGCAGCTTGGGAAATGGACAGGGCGAGGAGACCCAGTACTTC.

This clonotype showed up many times. The gene calls are TRBV19 and TRBJ2-2; no clear D gene. This CDR3 is 13 amino acids long. Germline V gene sequence: CDR1 LNHDA, CDR2 SQIVND (reference sequence). Trimming removed 5 bases at V and 3 bases at J, with 7 bases between. CDR3 residues: CASSSWDTGELFF. The CDR3 DNA sequence: TGTGCCAGTAGTTCGTGGGACACCGGGGAGCTGTTTTTT. Full variable domain (rest looked up from reference TRBV19 and TRBJ2-2): DGGITQSPKYLFRKEGQNVTLSCEQNLNHDAMYWYRQDPGQGLRLIYYSQIVNDFQKGDIAEGYSVSREKKESFPLTVTSAQKNPTAFYLCASSSWDTGELFFGEGSRLTVL.

This clonotype was found many times. V usage is TRBV4-1 and J usage is TRBJ2-7, with 11 bases identical to TRBD2. Germline CDR1 reads MGHRA; CDR2 reads YSYEKL. The CDR3 is 15 residues long. V shed 4 bases, J shed 0 bases, and the junction held 2 bases outside the gene matches. The chain's CDR3 is CASSPSGGNSYEQYF. The CDR3 nucleotides are TGCGCCAGCAGCCCTAGCGGGGGGAACTCCTACGAGCAGTACTTC.

The chain couples TRBV7-2 to TRBJ2-5, with 9 bases lining up with TRBD2. In germline, CDR1 is SGHTA, CDR2 FQGNSA. This CDR3 is built from 15 residues. V shed 1 base, J shed 6 bases, and the junction held 6 bases outside the gene matches. The CDR3 nucleotides are TGTGCCAGCAGCTTAGGCGGCGGGGGGGTACAGACCCAGTACTTC. Its translation is CASSLGGGGVQTQYF. Full variable domain (remainder filled in from reference TRBV7-2 and TRBJ2-5): GAGVSQSPSNKVTEKGKDVELRCDPISGHTALYWYRQSLGQGLEFLIYFQGNSAPDKSGLPSDRFSAERTGGSVSTLTIQRTQQEDSAVYLCASSLGGGGVQTQYFGPGTRLLVL.